The sample holds many counts of the clone carrying this TCR beta chain. These data originate in a study of HIV-infected patients and healthy controls. V trimming: 4 bases; J trimming: 0 bases; junction bases outside the gene matches: 5. The CDR3 has 15 amino acids. Germline values: CDR1 SGHRS, CDR2 YFSETQ. Using its own MiXCR run on the 5' RACE reads, TCRdb lists one record per CDR3 protein. Of almost 65,000 distinct CDR3 sequences in the sample, less than 20% are singletons; the top ten hold 1.4%. V and J are TRBV5-1 and TRBJ2-5; 8 bases match TRBD1. The sample consisted of CD4+ T cells from blood. The sequence derives from a human donor in good health. The CDR3 nucleotides read TGCGCCAGCAGCCGGACAGGGTCCCACCAAGAGACCCAGTACTTC. As protein: CASSRTGSHQETQYF.